This TCR beta chain was profiled in a study of cytomegalovirus exposure and HLA in healthy donors. The CDR3 is made up of 13 amino acids. The ends were cut back, 7 bases at V and 3 bases at J, with 11 bases in the middle. Germline lookup yields CDR1 MDHEN and CDR2 SYDVKM. The PCR contained 60 Vbeta and 13 Jbeta primers. The table came from immunoSEQ multiplex PCR; TCRdb's copy has only in-frame clones and leaves some out. The table shows about 150,000 clones, with 80% occurring only once. Source material: PBMCs. The receptor comes from a man younger than 40 in good health and CMV-seropositive. V gene TRBV28 combines with J gene TRBJ2-3; a possible D gene is TRBD2 (5 bases). The CDR3 protein is CASNGGLTDTQYF. The CDR3 region has the DNA TGTGCCAGCAACGGCGGGTTGACAGATACGCAGTATTTT. Drawing the rest from reference TRBV28 and TRBJ2-3, the complete variable domain is DVKVTQSSRYLVKRTGEKVFLECVQDMDHENMFWYRQDPGLGLRLIYFSYDVKMKEKGDIPEGYSVSREKKERFSLILESASTNQTSMYLCASNGGLTDTQYFGPGTRLTVL.